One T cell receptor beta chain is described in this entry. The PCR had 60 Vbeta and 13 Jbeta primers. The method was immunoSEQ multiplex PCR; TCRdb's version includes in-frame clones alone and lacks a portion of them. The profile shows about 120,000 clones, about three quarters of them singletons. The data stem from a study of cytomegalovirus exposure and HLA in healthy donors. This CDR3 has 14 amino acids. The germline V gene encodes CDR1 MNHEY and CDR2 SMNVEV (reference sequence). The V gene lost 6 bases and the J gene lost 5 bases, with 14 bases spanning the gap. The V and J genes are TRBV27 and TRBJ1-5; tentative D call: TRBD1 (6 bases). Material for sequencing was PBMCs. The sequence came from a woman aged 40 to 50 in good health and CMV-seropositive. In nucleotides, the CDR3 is TGTGCCAGCAGCTCACAGGGTTTGGATCAGCCCCAGCATTTT. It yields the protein CASSSQGLDQPQHF.